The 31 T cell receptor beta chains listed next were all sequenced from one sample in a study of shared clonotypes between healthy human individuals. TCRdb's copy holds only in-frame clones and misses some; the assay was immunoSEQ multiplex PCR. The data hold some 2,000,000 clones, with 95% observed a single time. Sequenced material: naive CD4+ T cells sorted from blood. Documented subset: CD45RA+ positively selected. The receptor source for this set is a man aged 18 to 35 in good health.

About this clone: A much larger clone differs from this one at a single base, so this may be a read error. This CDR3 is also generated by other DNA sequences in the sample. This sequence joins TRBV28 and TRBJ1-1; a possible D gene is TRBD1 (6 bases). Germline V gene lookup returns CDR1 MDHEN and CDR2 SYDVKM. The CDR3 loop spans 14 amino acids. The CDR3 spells CASSLTGPYNEAFF. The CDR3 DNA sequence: TGTGCCAGCAGTCTTACAGGGCCATATAATGAAGCTTTCTTC.

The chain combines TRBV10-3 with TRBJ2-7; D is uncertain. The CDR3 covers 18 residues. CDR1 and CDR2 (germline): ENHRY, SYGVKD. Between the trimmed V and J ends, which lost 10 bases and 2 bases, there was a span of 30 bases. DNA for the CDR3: TGTGCCACCTTCGGATCCGGGTACAGCGCGGCAAATACCTACGAGCAGTACTTC. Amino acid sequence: CATFGSGYSAANTYEQYF.

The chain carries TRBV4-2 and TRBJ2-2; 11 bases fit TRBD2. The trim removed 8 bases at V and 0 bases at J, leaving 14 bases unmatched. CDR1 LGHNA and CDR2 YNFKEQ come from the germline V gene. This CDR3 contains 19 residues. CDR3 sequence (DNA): TGTGCCAGCCTAGGGTCGGTAGCGGGGGGGCGATCGAACACCGGGGAGCTGTTTTTT. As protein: CASLGSVAGGRSNTGELFF.

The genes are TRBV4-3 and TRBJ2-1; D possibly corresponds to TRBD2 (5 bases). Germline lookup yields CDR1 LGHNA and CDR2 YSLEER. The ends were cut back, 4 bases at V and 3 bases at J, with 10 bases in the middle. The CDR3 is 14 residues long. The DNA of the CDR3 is TGCGCCAGCAGCCTGGGAGCAAACTACAATGAGCAGTTCTTC. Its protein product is CASSLGANYNEQFF.

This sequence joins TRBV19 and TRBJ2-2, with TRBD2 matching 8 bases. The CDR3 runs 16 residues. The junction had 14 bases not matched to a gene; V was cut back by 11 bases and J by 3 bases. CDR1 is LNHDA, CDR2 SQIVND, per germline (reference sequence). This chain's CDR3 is CADELSGGPDTGELFF. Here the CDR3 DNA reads TGTGCCGACGAGTTATCGGGAGGGCCGGACACCGGGGAGCTGTTTTTT.

CDR3 region: CAWSVLGLAGGNEQFF. The CDR3 coding sequence is TGTGCCTGGAGTGTACTAGGGCTAGCGGGGGGGAATGAGCAGTTCTTC. J is TRBJ2-1 and V is TRBV30, with 12 bases identical to TRBD2. CDR1 GTSNPN and CDR2 SVGIG come from the germline V gene (reference sequence). The J segment lost 7 bases and the V segment lost 0 bases, leaving 7 bases of the junction unmatched. This CDR3 contains 16 residues.

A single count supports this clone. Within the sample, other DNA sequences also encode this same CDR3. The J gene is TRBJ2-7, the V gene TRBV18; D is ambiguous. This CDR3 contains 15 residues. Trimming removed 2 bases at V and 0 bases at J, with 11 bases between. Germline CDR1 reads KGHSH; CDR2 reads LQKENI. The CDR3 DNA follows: TGTGCCAGCTCACCAGTAGGCGGTACCTCCTACGAGCAGTACTTC. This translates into CASSPVGGTSYEQYF. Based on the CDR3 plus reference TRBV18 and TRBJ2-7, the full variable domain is NAGVMQNPRHLVRRRGQEARLRCSPMKGHSHVYWYRQLPEEGLKFMVYLQKENIIDESGMPKERFSAEFPKEGPSILRIQQVVRGDSAAYFCASSPVGGTSYEQYFGPGTRLTVT.

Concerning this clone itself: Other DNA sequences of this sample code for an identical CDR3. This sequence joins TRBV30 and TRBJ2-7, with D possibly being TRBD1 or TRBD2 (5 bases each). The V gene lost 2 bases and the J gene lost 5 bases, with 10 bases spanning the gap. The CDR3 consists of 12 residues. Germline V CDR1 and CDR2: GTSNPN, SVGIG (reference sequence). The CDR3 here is CAWSSRGHEQYF. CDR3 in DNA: TGTGCCTGGAGTTCCCGGGGCCACGAGCAGTACTTC. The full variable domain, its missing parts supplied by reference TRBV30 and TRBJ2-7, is SQTIHQWPATLVQPVGSPLSLECTVEGTSNPNLYWYRQAAGRGLQLLFYSVGIGQISSEVPQNLSASRPQDRQFILSSKKLLLSDSGFYLCAWSSRGHEQYFGPGTRLTVT.

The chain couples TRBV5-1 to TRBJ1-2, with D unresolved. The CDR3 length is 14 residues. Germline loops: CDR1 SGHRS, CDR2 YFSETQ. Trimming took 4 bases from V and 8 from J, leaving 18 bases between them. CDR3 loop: CASSPAVPKDGYTF. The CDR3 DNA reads TGCGCCAGCAGCCCCGCCGTCCCTAAGGACGGCTACACCTTC.

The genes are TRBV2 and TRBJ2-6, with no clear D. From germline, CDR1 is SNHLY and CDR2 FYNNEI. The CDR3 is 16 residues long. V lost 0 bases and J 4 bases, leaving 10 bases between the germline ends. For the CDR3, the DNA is TGTGCCAGCAGTGAAGCGTCCACGTTGGGGGCCAACGTCCTGACTTTC. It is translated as CASSEASTLGANVLTF.

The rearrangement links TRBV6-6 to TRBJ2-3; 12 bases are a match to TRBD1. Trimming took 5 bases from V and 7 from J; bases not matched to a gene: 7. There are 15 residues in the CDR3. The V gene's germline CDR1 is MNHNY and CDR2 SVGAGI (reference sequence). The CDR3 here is CASSPPGQGAYTQYF. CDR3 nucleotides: TGTGCCAGCAGTCCCCCGGGACAGGGGGCGTATACGCAGTATTTT.

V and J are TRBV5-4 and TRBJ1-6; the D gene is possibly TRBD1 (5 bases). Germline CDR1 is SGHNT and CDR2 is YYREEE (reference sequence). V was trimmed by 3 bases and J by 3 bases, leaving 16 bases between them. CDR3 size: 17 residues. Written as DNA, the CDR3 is TGTGCCAGCAGCTCCAAAATAGACAGCTTCTATAATTCACCCCTCCACTTT. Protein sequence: CASSSKIDSFYNSPLHF. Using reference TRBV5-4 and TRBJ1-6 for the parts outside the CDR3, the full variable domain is ETGVTQSPTHLIKTRGQQVTLRCSSQSGHNTVSWYQQALGQGPQFIFQYYREEENGRGNFPPRFSGLQFPNYSSELNVNALELDDSALYLCASSSKIDSFYNSPLHFGNGTRLTVT.

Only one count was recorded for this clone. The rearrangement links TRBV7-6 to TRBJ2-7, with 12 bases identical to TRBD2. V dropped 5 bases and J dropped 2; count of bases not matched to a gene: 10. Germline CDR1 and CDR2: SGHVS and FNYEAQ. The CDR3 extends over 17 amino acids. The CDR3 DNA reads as TGTGCCAGCAGCGGGGGACTAGCGGGTGAAGGTACCTACGAGCAGTACTTC. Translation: CASSGGLAGEGTYEQYF.

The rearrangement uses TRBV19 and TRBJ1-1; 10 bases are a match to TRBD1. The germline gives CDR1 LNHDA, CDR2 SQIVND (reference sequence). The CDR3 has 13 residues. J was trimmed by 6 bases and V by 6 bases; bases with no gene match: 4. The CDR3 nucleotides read TGTGCCAGTAGGGGGACAGGGGTGGCTGAAGCTTTCTTT. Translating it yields CASRGTGVAEAFF.

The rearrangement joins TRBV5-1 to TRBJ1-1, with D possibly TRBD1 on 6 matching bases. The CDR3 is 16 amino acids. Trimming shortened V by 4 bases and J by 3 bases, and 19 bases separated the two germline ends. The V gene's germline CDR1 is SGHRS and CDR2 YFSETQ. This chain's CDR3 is CASSRSLQGLDTEAFF. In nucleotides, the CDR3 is TGCGCCAGCAGCCGGTCGTTACAGGGTTTGGACACTGAAGCTTTCTTT.

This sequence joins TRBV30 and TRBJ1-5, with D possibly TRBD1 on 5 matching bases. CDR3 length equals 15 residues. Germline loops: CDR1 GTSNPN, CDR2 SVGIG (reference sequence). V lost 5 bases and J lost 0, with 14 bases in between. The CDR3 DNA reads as TGTGCCTGGGGGACGGGCGGTGGTAGCAATCAGCCCCAGCATTTT. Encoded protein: CAWGTGGGSNQPQHF.

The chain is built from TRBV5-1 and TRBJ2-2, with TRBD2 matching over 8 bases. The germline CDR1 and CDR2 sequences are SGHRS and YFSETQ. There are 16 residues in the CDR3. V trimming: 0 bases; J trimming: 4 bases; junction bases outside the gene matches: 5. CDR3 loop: CASSLGSGVITGELFF. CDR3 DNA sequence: TGCGCCAGCAGCTTGGGTAGCGGGGTTATCACCGGGGAGCTGTTTTTT.

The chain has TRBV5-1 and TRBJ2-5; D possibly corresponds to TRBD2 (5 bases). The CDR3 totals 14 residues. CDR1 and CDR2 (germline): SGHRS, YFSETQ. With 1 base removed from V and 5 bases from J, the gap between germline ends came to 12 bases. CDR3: CASSLLRATETQYF. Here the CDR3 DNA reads TGCGCCAGCAGCTTGTTGAGGGCAACGGAGACCCAGTACTTC.

The CDR3 sequence: CASSLGRGGFYEQYF. The CDR3 DNA follows: TGTGCCAGCAGCTTAGGAAGGGGAGGGTTCTACGAGCAGTACTTC. The J gene is TRBJ2-7, the V gene TRBV7-2, with TRBD2 identical over 7 bases. The germline gives CDR1 SGHTA, CDR2 FQGNSA. V shed 1 base and J 3 bases; nucleotides not matched to a gene: 6. The CDR3 covers 15 residues.

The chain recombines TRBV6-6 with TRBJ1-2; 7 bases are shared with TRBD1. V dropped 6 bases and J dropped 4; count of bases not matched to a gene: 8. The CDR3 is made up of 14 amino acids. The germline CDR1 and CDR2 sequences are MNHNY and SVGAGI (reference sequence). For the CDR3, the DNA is TGTGCCAGCAGCTCATCCGGGACAGTCTATGGCTACACCTTC. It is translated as CASSSSGTVYGYTF.

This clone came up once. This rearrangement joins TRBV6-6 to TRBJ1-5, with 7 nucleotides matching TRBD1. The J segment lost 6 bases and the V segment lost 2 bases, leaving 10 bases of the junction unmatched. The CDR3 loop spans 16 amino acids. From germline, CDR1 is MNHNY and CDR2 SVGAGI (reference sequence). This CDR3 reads CASSYGGQNAAQPQHF. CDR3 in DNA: TGTGCCAGCAGTTACGGGGGACAGAACGCGGCTCAGCCCCAGCATTTT.

The CDR3 sequence is CAISRGSWASQETQYF. In nucleotides, the CDR3 is TGTGCCATCAGCCGTGGGTCGTGGGCCAGCCAAGAGACCCAGTACTTC. The J gene is TRBJ2-5, the V gene TRBV10-3; D ambiguous. Trimming removed 6 bases from V and 1 base from J, with 18 bases in between. Per germline, CDR1 ENHRY and CDR2 SYGVKD. This CDR3 spans 16 amino acids.

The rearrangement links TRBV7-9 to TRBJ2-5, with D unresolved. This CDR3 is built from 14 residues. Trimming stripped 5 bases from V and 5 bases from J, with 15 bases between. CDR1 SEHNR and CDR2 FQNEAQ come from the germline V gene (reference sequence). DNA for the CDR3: TGTGCCAGCAGCCGCGACTTGGACGGGGAGACCCAGTACTTC. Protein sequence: CASSRDLDGETQYF.

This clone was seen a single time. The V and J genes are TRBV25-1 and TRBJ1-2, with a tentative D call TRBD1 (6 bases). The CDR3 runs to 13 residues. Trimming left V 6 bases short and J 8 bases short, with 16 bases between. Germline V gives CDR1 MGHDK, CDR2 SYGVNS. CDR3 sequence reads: CASREIQGSGYTF. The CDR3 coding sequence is TGTGCCAGCAGGGAGATCCAGGGGAGCGGCTACACCTTC.

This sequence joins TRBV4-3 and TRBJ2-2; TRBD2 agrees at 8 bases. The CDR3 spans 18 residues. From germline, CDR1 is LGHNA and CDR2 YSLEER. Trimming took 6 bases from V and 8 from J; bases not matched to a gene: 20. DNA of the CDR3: TGCGCCAGCAGGCGCAACACACTAGCGGAGGAGGGCTTAGGGGAGCTGTTTTTT. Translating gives CASRRNTLAEEGLGELFF.

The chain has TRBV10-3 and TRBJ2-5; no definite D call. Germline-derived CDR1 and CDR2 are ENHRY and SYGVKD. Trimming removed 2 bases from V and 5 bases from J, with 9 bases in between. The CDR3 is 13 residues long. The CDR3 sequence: CAISESRPETQYF. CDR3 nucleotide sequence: TGTGCCATCAGTGAGAGCCGACCGGAGACCCAGTACTTC.

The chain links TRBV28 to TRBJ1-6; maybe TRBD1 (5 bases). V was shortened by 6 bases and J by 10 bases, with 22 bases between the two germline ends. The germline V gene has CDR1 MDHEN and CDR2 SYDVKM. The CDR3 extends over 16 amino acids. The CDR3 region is CASRPFSGTGMSPLHF. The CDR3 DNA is TGTGCCAGCAGACCCTTTTCCGGGACCGGGATGTCACCCCTCCACTTT.

The CDR3 bases are TGTGCCAGCTCACCCTCCGCCAGCAGGAATTCACCCCTCCACTTT. Protein sequence: CASSPSASRNSPLHF. The chain recombines TRBV18 with TRBJ1-6, with D unresolved. Germline V lookup: CDR1 KGHSH, CDR2 LQKENI. Trimming took off 3 bases at V and 7 bases at J, with 13 bases between the two ends. The CDR3 consists of 15 residues.

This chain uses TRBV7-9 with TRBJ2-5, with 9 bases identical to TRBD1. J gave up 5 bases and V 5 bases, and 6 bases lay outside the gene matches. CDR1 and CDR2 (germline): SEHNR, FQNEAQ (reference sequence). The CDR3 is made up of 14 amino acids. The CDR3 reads CASSMTGGVETQYF. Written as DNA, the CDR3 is TGTGCCAGCAGCATGACAGGGGGTGTCGAGACCCAGTACTTC.

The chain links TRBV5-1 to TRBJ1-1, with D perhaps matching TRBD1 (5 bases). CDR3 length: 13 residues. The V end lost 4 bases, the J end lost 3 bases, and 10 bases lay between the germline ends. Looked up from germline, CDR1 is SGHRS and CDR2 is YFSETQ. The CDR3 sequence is CASSKDTDTEAFF. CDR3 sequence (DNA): TGCGCCAGCAGCAAGGACACCGACACTGAAGCTTTCTTT.

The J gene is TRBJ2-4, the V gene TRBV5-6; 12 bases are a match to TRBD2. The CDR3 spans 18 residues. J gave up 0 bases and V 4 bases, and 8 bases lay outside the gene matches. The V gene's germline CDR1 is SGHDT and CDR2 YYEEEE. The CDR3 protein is CASSLRLAGVLAKNIQYF. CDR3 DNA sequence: TGTGCCAGCAGCCTACGACTAGCGGGGGTCCTAGCCAAAAACATTCAGTACTTC. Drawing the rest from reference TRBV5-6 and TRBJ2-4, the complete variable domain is DAGVTQSPTHLIKTRGQQVTLRCSPKSGHDTVSWYQQALGQGPQFIFQYYEEEERQRGNFPDRFSGHQFPNYSSELNVNALLLGDSALYLCASSLRLAGVLAKNIQYFGAGTRLSVL.